This T cell receptor beta chain was sequenced in a study of cytomegalovirus exposure and HLA in healthy donors (TCRdb year 2017). About the investigation overall: An earlier analysis of approximately 640 of the donors reported about 250 Gb of sequence data and roughly 100 million unique TCR beta sequences from 150 million to 200 million T cells. HLA typing included class I and class II loci at four-digit resolution. Of the 350 to 450 genotyped donors, about 84% fell in the genetic ancestry cluster associated with self-reported Caucasian donors. Donor age, sex, ethnicity and CMV serostatus were collected together with the repertoire data. Rather than using new phenotypic data, the later analysis identified candidate immune exposures from TCR beta sequences and from how often those sequences occurred across donors. An earlier analysis of more than 450 of the donors used high-throughput TCR beta sequencing to judge whether each TCR beta V gene segment behaved as functional or pseudogenic. Five DR-DQ haplotypes were handled as single units for association and clustering because linkage in the cohort was strong. The study used immunosequencing to profile the T cell repertoires of several hundred subjects and linked those repertoires to cytomegalovirus serostatus. To predict cytomegalovirus infection status, the study combined high-throughput TCR immunosequencing, statistical association of individual TCRs with disease status, and machine learning. In a later genetic analysis, genome-wide SNP genotypes for 398 of the 666 donors were used, and that subset was treated as a discovery cohort. Typing coverage varied by locus: roughly 629-640 donors for A, B, C, DRB1 and DQB1; some 520 for DQA1; approximately 610 for DPA1; roughly 450 for DPB1. An early release that covered about 600 HLA-typed donors contained approximately 300 gigabases of sequencing data and 80 million or so unique TCR sequences. A separate validation cohort of 100 to 150 different subjects was used in addition to the 666-subject first cohort. Across about 380 genotyped donors of the cohort, an average of roughly 230,000 unique TCR beta nucleotide sequences per donor were sequenced, and roughly a sixth of those sequences were non-productive. The study aimed to test whether cataloging public T cell receptors could reveal signatures of past pathogen exposure. A later analysis re-analyzed previously published TCR beta repertoires from 550 to 700 donors and added high-resolution HLA genotyping to study TCR occurrence patterns. Every discovery cohort repertoire had been produced on one sequencing platform. The paper's findings and limits, for the study overall: About 17 rarely observed V segments, including chromosome 9 orphons, were excluded from the earlier analysis of approximately 600 of the donors because counts were too low. Sequencing depth was assumed to be roughly uniform across donors in the presence/absence analyses, though that assumption may not hold. The sequencing pipeline was judged likely to have produced a cluster of highly shared sequence variants as a technical artifact. Broadly in line with IMGT annotations, most TCR beta V segments showed up in productive rearrangements about 87% or about 30% of the time in an earlier analysis of several hundred of the donors. A further reported finding was that TCR beta sequences accurately predicted the HLA-A and HLA-B alleles for most subjects in the first cohort. Several of the top co-occurrence clusters appeared to be linked to parvovirus B19, influenza, CMV and Epstein-Barr virus, according to a later analysis. The classifier was reported to diagnose cytomegalovirus status with high specificity and sensitivity in both the original cohort and the validation cohort. The only immune exposure information available for the cohort was CMV serostatus. An association between a missense DCLRE1C variant and V-gene and J-gene trimming of TCR beta chains was found in a later genetic analysis and replicated in an independent cohort. Correlated functional status among segregating V segments might be attributable to linkage disequilibrium, but an unknown experimental factor could not be ruled out. Because HLA typing was missing for some donors at each locus, association tests included only the typed subset. The study listed 164 TCR beta chains as associated with cytomegalovirus. At a false discovery rate of 0.05, a later analysis linked 16,951 TCR beta sequences to specific HLA alleles. The cohort was sequenced for TCR beta chains only, and without alpha or paired-chain data the features that could be detected were limited. Most TCR sequences were observed very rarely across donors, whereas some public TCRs were present in many individuals. Some IMGT-functional V segments, including TRBV6-2 and TRBV6-3, could not be told apart with the 87-base-pair reads, so those segments were excluded. According to the authors, the approach could potentially be generalized to other disease states and immunological phenotypes. A later analysis found that HLA-associated TCR beta chains were more clonally expanded and had lower generation probabilities than equally common non-associated chains. Compared with the roughly 720-donor mean, donors in an Asian-associated ancestry cluster had fewer N-insertions in productive TCRs, according to a later genetic analysis. When HLA alleles, especially DR and DQ, strongly co-occurred, attributing TCR associations to individual alleles was difficult. In vitro tests confirmed that three of the cytomegalovirus-associated TCR beta chains recognize cytomegalovirus antigens. In a later analysis, most CMV-associated TCR beta chains were found to appear HLA-restricted, with HLA associations seemingly driven largely by CMV exposure. In a later analysis, the rate of TCR association differed among HLA loci, with DRB1 alleles having the most associated TCRs and HLA-C alleles having the fewest.

In regard to this clone: Its recognized antigen is unknown. Nothing much larger sits one base from this clone, and base qualities are not available.

Receptor libraries were prepared by the immunoSEQ multiplex PCR assay. The multiplex PCR relied on a mix of 60 forward primers for TCR Vbeta segments and 13 reverse primers for TCR Jbeta segments. The CDR3 region of rearranged TCR beta genes was amplified from genomic DNA with a multiplex PCR assay. Amplified TCR beta libraries were sequenced as 87-base-pair reads on the Illumina HiSeq System. Per the original workflow: A later analysis tallied 75 million to 95 million unique TCR beta chains across the 666 repertoires, and approximately 9.9 million of those chains were shared by two or more donors. A nearest-neighbor algorithm error-corrected the raw reads and collapsed the reads into unique sequences, merging closely related sequences to remove PCR and sequencing errors. Alignment of CDR3 sequences to IMGT reference sequences was used to assign V, D and J gene segments. Each retained sequence needed at least a six-nucleotide match to both a V gene segment and a J gene segment. A rearrangement counted as productive if the CDR3 had no stop codons and remained in frame with V and J, and every other rearrangement counted as non-productive. CDR3 was defined according to IMGT convention as the region running from the second conserved V-encoded cysteine to the conserved J-encoded phenylalanine. In an earlier analysis of around 570 of the donors, sequences lacking an unambiguous match to a single V gene segment were excluded. In an earlier analysis of a few hundred of the donors, V segments were called functional above 56.7% productive rearrangements and were called segregating when the between-donor standard deviation exceeded 5%. A statistical classification framework was built for diagnosing cytomegalovirus status from the catalog of TCR beta chain sequences. A later analysis assigned V and J genes by comparing TCR nucleotide sequences with IMGT/GENE-DB human TR gene sequences. A later analysis assigned CDR3 sequences and most-parsimonious VDJ recombination scenarios with the TCRdist pipeline. In a later analysis, every TCR beta chain was defined by the combination of its CDR3 amino acid sequence and its V-gene family, and reads without a unique V-gene family were dropped. As a way to deal with suspected cross-contamination and a sequencing artifact, a later analysis dropped 640 or so nucleotide sequences that were highly shared and had low generation probability. A later analysis calculated a clonal expansion index for each public chain from normalized within-repertoire ranks of inferred template counts. In a later analysis, generation probabilities were computed with a VDJ recombination model fitted to out-of-frame rearrangements, and the resulting probabilities were checked against IGoR. In a later analysis, hypergeometric tests were used to score TCR-TCR, TCR-HLA and TCR-CMV co-occurrence, with a repertoire-size bias correction applied to TCR pairs. To estimate false discovery rates, a later analysis permuted the HLA or CMV assignments 20 times. A later analysis grouped co-occurring TCRs with DBSCAN, adding TCRdist sequence similarity when clustering within HLA-allele-positive subsets. For co-occurrence clustering, repertoires with fewer than 30,000 or more than 120,000 public chains were excluded, along with a handful of repertoires with anomalous nucleotide sharing. This is the immuneACCESS table as TCRdb keeps it, with only in-frame sequences that have V and J called. A part of the clones is gone; compared with another copy, unresolved V genes explain less than half, and the rest is unexplained. V, J and clone size reflect that table, while D and trimming were determined from the DNA. The sample profile shows around 91,000 clones; around 80% of them were found once. The ten most abundant clones make up about 2.7% of the sample.

CDR1 and CDR2 are drawn from the germline V gene (reference sequence): LNHNV, YYDKDF. CDR3 length: 15 amino acids, cysteine to phenylalanine. CDR3 DNA only is kept here, 45 bases in frame from base 1. Relative to germline, V is 0 bases shorter and J is 9 bases shorter, with 15 bases between their ends. The cohort was made up of 666 healthy bone marrow donors. All cohort members were sampled while nominally healthy, although unrecorded immune exposures were likely present. The donor was CMV seropositive and was included in the group of almost 300 seropositive cohort members. Every donor gave a peripheral blood sample, and the peripheral blood mononuclear cells from that sample were used for TCR beta sequencing. Genomic DNA extraction from the blood cell samples was performed with the Qiagen DNeasy Blood Extraction Kit.

The sequence joins TRBV15 to TRBJ1-3; perhaps TRBD1 is the D gene, with 5 bases matching. Material for sequencing was PBMCs. The sequence was obtained from a male donor in good health and CMV-seropositive. The nucleotide sequence reads as follows: TGTGCCACCAGCAGAGATAAGGCCAGGGTGGGCACCATATATTTT. Its amino acids are CATSRDKARVGTIYF.